What follows is one T cell receptor beta chain and its context. The target antigen is unknown. Sequenced by immunoSEQ multiplex PCR; TCRdb stores in-frame clones only, minus some. This table holds tens of thousands of clones, around 83% found once. This sample was included in a study of OX40 agonist ivuxolimab in advanced cancers. Study at large: The dose-escalation cohort was about 86% male, with a mean age of around 54 years, ranging about 23 to 90. Study-wide findings and caveats: Clonal expansion in partial responders at 0.1-3.0 mg/kg ranked among the lowest.

Germline CDR1 and CDR2: SQVTM and ANQGSEA. The CDR3 contains 14 residues. V lost 6 bases and J lost 1; bases outside the gene matches: 7. This receptor was obtained from an adult with an advanced solid tumor such as melanoma, head and neck, liver or kidney cancer. This chain uses TRBV29-1 with TRBJ2-3, with TRBD2 identical over 7 bases. Sequences were derived from CD4+ or CD8+ T cells sorted from blood, sampled in a trial of the OX40 agonist ivuxolimab. CDR3: CSVGSGVGTDTQYF. CDR3 DNA: TGCAGCGTCGGAAGCGGGGTTGGCACAGATACGCAGTATTTT.